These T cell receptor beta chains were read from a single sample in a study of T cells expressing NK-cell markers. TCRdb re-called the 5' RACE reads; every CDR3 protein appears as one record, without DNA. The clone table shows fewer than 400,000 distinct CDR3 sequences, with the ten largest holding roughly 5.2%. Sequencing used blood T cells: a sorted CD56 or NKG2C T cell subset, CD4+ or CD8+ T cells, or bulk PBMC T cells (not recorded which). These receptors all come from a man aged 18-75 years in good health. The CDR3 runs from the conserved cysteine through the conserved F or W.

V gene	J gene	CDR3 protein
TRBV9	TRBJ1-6	CASSVDRDGNSPLHF
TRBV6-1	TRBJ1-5	CASSRRTGGNQPQHF
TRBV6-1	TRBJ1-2	CASGTTGNYGYTF
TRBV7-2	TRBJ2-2	CASSAFSVGGTGELFF
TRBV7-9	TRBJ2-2	CASSSQQGPTGELFF
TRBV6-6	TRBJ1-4	CASSYWEVEKLFF
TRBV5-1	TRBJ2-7	CASSLLSEGEQYF
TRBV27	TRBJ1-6	CASSLEGPINSPLHF
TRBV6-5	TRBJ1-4	CASSSRGGQVLPTNEKLFF
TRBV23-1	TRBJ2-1	CASSPNRDRASNEQFF
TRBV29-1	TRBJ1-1	CSVTGVMVNTEAFF
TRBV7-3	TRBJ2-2	CASSLTGGGKGGELFF
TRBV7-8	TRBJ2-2	CASKLGQLQTGELFF
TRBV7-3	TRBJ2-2	CASSYAPGSTGELFF
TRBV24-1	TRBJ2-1	CATSDFTAGKAYNEQFF
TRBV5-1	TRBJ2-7	CASSLAPSSGSNYEQYF
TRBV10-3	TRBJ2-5	CAISNPRGLAGGQETQYF
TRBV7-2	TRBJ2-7	CASSSPKGTGSYEQYF
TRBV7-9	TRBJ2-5	CASSPRPDGETQYF
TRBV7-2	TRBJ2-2	CASSMTGTGTGELFF
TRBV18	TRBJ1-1	CASSPFPWTGFGNTEAFF
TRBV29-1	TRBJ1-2	CSVVQAGSMGYGYTF
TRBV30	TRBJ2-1	CAWTRGLNNEQFF
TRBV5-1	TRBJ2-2	CASKIAGVTGELFF
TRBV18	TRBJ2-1	CASSPPIRSYNEQFF
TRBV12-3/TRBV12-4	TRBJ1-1	CASSPDRVNTEAFF
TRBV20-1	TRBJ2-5	CSATPKETQYF
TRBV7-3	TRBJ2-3	CASSQGRGAGQDTQYF
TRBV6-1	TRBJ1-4	CASRRQPNNEKLFF
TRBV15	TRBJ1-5	CATSRGQSGNQPQHF
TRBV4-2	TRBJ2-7	CASSLTAGGSGEQYF
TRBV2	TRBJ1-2	CASRKREINGYTF
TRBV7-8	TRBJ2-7	CASSLLLNDYEQYF
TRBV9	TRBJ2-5	CASSVRGVIQETQYF
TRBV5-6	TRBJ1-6	CASSFSSYSPLHF
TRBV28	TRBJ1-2	CASSIWGNYGYTF
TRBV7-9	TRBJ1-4	CASSTRDYTEKLFF
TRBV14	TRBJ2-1	CASSKQGGEQFF
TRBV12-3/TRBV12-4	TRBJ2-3	CASTFRAGGPTDTQYF
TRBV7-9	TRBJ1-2	CASSLGSPQGVGYTF
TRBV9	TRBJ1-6	CASSVGPGAKGSPLHF
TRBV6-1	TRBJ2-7	CASTKRSGEGYEQYF
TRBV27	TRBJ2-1	CASSSRGTTYNEQFF
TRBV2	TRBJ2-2	CASSVRFRGTGELFF
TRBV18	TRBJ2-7	CASSLRTVYEQYF
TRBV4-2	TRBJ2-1	CASSGGGGNNEQFF
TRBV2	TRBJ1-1	CASSDEGLNTEAFF
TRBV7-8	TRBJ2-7	CASSRPRDPSSYEQYF
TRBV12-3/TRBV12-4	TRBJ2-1	CASSPTTGDSYNEQFF
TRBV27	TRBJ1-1	CASSLRVSTEAFF
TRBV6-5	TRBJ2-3	CASSSGGAGTDTQYF
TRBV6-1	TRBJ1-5	CASSEDRDQPQHF
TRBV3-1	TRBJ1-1	CASSQLGQRNTEAFF
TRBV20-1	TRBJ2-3	CTYSPRADTQYF
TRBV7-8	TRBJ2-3	CASSHRDFSDTQYF
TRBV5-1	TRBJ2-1	CASSLLGSGGSAYNEQFF
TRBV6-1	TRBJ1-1	CASGLWENTEAFF
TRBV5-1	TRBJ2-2	CASSRGLARSTGELFF
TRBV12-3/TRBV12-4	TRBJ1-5	CASSPPQGYGDQPQHF